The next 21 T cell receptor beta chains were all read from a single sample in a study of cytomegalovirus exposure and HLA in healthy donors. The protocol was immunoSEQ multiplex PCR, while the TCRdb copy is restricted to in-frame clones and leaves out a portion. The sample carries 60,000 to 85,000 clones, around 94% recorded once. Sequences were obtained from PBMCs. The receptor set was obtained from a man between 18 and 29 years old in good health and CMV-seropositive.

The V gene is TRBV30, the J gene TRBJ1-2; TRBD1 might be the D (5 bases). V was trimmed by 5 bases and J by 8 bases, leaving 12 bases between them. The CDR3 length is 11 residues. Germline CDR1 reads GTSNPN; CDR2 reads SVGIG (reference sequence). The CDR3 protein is CAWGGGWGYTF. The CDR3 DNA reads TGTGCCTGGGGGGGAGGATGGGGCTACACCTTC.

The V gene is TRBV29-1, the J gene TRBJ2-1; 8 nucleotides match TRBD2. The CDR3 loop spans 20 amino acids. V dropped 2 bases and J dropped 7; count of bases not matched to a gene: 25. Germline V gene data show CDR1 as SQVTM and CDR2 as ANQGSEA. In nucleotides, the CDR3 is TGCAGCGTTGAACGCCCAGTGATGACCCAGCGGGGGAGGTGGGAGAATGAGCAGTTCTTC. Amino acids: CSVERPVMTQRGRWENEQFF.

The CDR3 spells CASSYRGLVTGELFF. For the CDR3, the DNA is TGTGCCAGCAGTTACCGCGGACTAGTGACCGGGGAGCTGTTTTTT. The chain employs TRBV6-6 and TRBJ2-2; TRBD2 matches 7 bases. Per the germline V gene, CDR1 is MNHNY and CDR2 is SVGAGI (reference sequence). V shed 2 bases, J shed 5 bases, and the junction held 5 bases outside the gene matches. The CDR3 consists of 15 residues.

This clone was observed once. The CDR3 loop reads CASREQGSYNEQFF. As DNA, the CDR3 is TGTGCCAGCAGGGAACAGGGCTCCTACAATGAGCAGTTCTTC. The chain carries TRBV7-9 and TRBJ2-1, with D tentatively TRBD1 (6 bases). CDR3 size: 14 residues. The V gene lost 6 bases and the J gene lost 0 bases, with 9 bases spanning the gap. Germline CDR1 and CDR2: SEHNR and FQNEAQ (reference sequence). The variable domain in full, with the rest retrieved from reference TRBV7-9 and TRBJ2-1, is DTGVSQNPRHKITKRGQNVTFRCDPISEHNRLYWYRQTLGQGPEFLTYFQNEAQLEKSRLLSDRFSAERPKGSFSTLEIQRTEQGDSAMYLCASREQGSYNEQFFGPGTRLTVL.

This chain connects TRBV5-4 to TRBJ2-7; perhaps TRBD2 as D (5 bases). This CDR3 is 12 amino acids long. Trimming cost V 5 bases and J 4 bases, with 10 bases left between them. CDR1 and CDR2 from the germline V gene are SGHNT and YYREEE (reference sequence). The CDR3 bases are TGTGCCAGCAGATCATCGGGGTACGAGCAGTACTTC. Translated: CASRSSGYEQYF. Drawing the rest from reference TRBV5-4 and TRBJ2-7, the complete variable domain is ETGVTQSPTHLIKTRGQQVTLRCSSQSGHNTVSWYQQALGQGPQFIFQYYREEENGRGNFPPRFSGLQFPNYSSELNVNALELDDSALYLCASRSSGYEQYFGPGTRLTVT.

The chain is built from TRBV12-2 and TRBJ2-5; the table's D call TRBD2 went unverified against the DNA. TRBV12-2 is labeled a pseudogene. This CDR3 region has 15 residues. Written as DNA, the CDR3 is TGTGCAAGTCGCTTTGTGGACTGCGGGGTGGAGACCCAGTACTTC. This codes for CASRFVDCGVETQYF.

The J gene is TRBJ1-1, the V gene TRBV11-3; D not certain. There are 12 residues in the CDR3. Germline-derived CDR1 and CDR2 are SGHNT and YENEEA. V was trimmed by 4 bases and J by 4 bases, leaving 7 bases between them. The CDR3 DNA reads TGTGCCAGCAGCTCCGTCCCCACTGAAGCTTTCTTT. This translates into CASSSVPTEAFF.

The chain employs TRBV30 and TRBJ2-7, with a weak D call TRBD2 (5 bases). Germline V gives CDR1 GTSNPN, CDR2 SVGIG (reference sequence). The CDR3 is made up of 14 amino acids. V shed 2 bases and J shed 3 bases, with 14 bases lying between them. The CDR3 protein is CAWSRNSVYYEQYF. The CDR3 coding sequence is TGTGCCTGGAGTAGGAATAGCGTATACTACGAGCAGTACTTC.

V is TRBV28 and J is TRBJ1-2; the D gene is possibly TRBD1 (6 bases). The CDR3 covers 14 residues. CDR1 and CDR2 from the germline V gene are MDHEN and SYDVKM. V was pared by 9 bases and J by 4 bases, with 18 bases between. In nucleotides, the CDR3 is TGTGCCAGTAGGGCCCCCGACAGGCTCTATGGCTACACCTTC. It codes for CASRAPDRLYGYTF.

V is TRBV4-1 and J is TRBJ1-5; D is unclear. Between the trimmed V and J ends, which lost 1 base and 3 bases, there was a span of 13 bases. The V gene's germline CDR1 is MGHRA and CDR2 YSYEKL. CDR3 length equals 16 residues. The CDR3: CASSQALGDHNQPQHF. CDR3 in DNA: TGCGCCAGCAGCCAAGCCCTAGGAGATCACAATCAGCCCCAGCATTTT.

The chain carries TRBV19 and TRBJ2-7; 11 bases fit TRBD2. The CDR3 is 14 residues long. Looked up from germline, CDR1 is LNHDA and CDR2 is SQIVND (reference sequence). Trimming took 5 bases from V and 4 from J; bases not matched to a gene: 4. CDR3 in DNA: TGTGCCAGTAGTCCGACTAGCGGGAATTACGAGCAGTACTTC. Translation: CASSPTSGNYEQYF.

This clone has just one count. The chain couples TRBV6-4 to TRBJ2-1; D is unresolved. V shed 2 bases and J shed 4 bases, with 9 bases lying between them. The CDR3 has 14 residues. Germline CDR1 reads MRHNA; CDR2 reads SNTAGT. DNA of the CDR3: TGTGCCAGCAGTGACGGCAACAAGTACAATGAGCAGTTCTTC. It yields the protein CASSDGNKYNEQFF.

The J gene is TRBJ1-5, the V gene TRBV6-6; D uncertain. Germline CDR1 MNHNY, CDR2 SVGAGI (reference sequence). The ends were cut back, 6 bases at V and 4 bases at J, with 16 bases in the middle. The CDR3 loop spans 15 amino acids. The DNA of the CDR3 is TGTGCCAGCAGCCCCCCAGGTACGGCGAATCAGCCCCAGCATTTT. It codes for CASSPPGTANQPQHF.

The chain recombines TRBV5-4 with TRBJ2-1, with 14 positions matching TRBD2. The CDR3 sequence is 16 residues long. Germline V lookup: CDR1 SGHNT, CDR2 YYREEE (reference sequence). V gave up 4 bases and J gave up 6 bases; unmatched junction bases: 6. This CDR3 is CASSPTGLAGANEQFF. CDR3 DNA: TGTGCCAGCAGCCCGACGGGACTAGCGGGGGCCAATGAGCAGTTCTTC.

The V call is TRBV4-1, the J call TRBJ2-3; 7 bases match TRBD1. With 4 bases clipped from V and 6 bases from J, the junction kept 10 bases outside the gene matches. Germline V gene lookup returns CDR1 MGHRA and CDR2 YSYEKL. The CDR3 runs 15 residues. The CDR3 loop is CASSPPGQRLDTQYF. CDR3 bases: TGCGCCAGCAGCCCACCGGGACAGAGATTGGATACGCAGTATTTT.

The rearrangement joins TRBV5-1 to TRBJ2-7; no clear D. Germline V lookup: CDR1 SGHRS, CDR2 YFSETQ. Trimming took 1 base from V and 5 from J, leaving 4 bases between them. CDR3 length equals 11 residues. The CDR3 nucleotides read TGCGCCAGCAGCTTGCTAGACGAGCAGTACTTC. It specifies CASSLLDEQYF.

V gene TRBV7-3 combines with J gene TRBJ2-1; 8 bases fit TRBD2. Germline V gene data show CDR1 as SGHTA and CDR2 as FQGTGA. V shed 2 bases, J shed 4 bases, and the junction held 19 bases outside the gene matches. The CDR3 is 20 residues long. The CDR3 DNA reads TGTGCCAGCAGCTTATCAAGTTCGAGGCGAGCGGGAGAGAGGTACAATGAGCAGTTCTTC. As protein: CASSLSSSRRAGERYNEQFF.

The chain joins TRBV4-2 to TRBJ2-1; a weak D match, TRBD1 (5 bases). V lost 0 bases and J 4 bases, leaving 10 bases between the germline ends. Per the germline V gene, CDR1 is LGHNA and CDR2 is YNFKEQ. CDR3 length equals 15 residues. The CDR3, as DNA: TGTGCCAGCAGCCAAGATCTACAGGTTTACAATGAGCAGTTCTTC. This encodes CASSQDLQVYNEQFF.

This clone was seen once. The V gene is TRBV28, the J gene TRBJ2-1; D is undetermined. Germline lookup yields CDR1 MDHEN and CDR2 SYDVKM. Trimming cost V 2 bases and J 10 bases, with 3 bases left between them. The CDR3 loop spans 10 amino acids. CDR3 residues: CASSLVEQFF. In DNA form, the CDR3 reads TGTGCCAGCAGTTTAGTAGAGCAGTTCTTC.

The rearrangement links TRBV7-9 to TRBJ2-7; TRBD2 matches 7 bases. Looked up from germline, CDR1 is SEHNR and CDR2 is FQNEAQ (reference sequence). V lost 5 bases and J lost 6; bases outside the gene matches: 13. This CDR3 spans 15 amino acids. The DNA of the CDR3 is TGTGCCAGCAGCCCCCACTCCGGGGGGTCGAGCGAGCAGTACTTC. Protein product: CASSPHSGGSSEQYF.

CDR3 DNA: TGTGCCAGCTCACCAAACCTACTCGGAGGACAAGAGACCCAGTACTTC. This gives the protein CASSPNLLGGQETQYF. This chain joins TRBV18 and TRBJ2-5; TRBD2 is a possible D gene (5 bases). V dropped 2 bases and J dropped 2 bases, with 15 bases sitting between them. The CDR3 runs 16 residues. Germline V gene lookup returns CDR1 KGHSH and CDR2 LQKENI.